Listed here are 15 T cell receptor beta chains from one sample, sequenced in a study of cytomegalovirus exposure and HLA in healthy donors (dated by TCRdb to 2015 to 2018). Libraries were constructed by the immunoSEQ multiplex PCR assay. For the multiplex PCR, a mixture combining 60 forward primers for TCR Vbeta segments and 13 reverse primers for TCR Jbeta segments was used. The source is immuneACCESS, and TCRdb retained only in-frame sequences with V and J called. Part of the clones is not carried over; for the studies checked, unresolved V genes explain less than half of this, and the remainder is unexplained. The sample table lists 65,000 to 85,000 clones, around 9.1% of them with a count of one. Clones ranked in the top ten supply more than 20% of the sample. Material for sequencing was PBMCs. These receptors were collected from a man in his sixties in good health and CMV-seropositive.

In this sample, this clone turned up a few times. The V call is TRBV7-2, the J call TRBJ1-1; 8 bases agree with TRBD1. After removal of 5 bases from V and 0 bases from J, the junction contained 8 bases not matched to a gene. This CDR3 contains 16 residues. Looked up from germline, CDR1 is SGHTA and CDR2 is FQGNSA. This CDR3 reads CASSPQTGAMNTEAFF. Written as DNA, the CDR3 is TGTGCCAGCAGCCCCCAGACAGGGGCCATGAACACTGAAGCTTTCTTT.

This clone appeared a few times. The chain uses TRBV27 and TRBJ1-1; 8 bases are shared with TRBD1. Germline CDR1 reads MNHEY; CDR2 reads SMNVEV (reference sequence). The CDR3 sequence is 15 residues long. Trimming at V came to 5 bases and at J to 0 bases, leaving 5 bases not matched to a gene. The CDR3 sequence is CASSPGTGLNTEAFF. The CDR3 nucleotides are TGTGCCAGCAGTCCGGGGACAGGCCTGAACACTGAAGCTTTCTTT.

This clone appeared a few times. The CDR3 coding sequence is TGTGCCTGGAGGTTGGGGGGGCAGAACACTGAAGCTTTCTTT. The encoded protein is CAWRLGGQNTEAFF. This chain links TRBV30 with TRBJ1-1, with D maybe TRBD1 (6 bases). This CDR3 is built from 14 residues. Germline V lookup: CDR1 GTSNPN, CDR2 SVGIG (reference sequence). V dropped 3 bases and J dropped 1 base, with 12 bases sitting between them.

This clone came up a few times. J is TRBJ1-1 and V is TRBV2; D is unclear. Trimming cost V 7 bases and J 4 bases, with 13 bases left between them. Germline values: CDR1 SNHLY, CDR2 FYNNEI. CDR3 length: 13 amino acids. The CDR3 region has the DNA TGTGCCAGCAAGGGTTCGGGATCCACTGAAGCTTTCTTT. This encodes CASKGSGSTEAFF.

CDR3 loop: CASSHGTSGRETQYF. The DNA for the CDR3 is TGTGCCAGCAGTCATGGGACTAGCGGGAGGGAGACCCAGTACTTC. V usage is TRBV6-5 and J usage is TRBJ2-5; 15 bases agree with TRBD2. The junction had 3 bases not matched to a gene; V was cut back by 5 bases and J by 5 bases. Germline values: CDR1 MNHEY, CDR2 SVGAGI. This CDR3 spans 15 amino acids.

This clone turned up a few times. V usage is TRBV19 and J usage is TRBJ2-7, with 9 bases that match TRBD2. Germline lookup yields CDR1 LNHDA and CDR2 SQIVND (reference sequence). Trimming cost V 5 bases and J 0 bases; bases outside gene matches: 8. This CDR3 region has 16 residues. The CDR3 is CASSASGIGISYEQYF. CDR3 coding DNA: TGTGCCAGTAGTGCTAGCGGGATTGGAATCTCCTACGAGCAGTACTTC.

J is TRBJ2-1 and V is TRBV6-1; D is ambiguous. Between the trimmed V and J ends, which lost 2 bases and 8 bases, there was a span of 10 bases. Germline V gene data show CDR1 as MNHNS and CDR2 as SASEGT. This CDR3 region has 13 residues. The CDR3 here is CASSEQSVYEQFF. CDR3 DNA: TGTGCCAGCAGTGAACAGTCTGTCTATGAGCAGTTCTTC.

There are a few counts of this clone. The V gene is TRBV25-1, the J gene TRBJ2-5; TRBD2 agrees at 8 bases. This CDR3 comprises 18 residues. Trimming removed 5 bases from V and 5 bases from J; junction bases left unmatched: 19. Germline CDR1 and CDR2: MGHDK and SYGVNS. The CDR3 nucleotides read TGTGCCAGCAGTTCCCTCGGGGAGCGGGGGTCGACTAGGGAGACCCAGTACTTC. Translating gives CASSSLGERGSTRETQYF.

This clone showed up just a few times. The chain joins TRBV6-1 to TRBJ1-1; D possibly corresponds to TRBD1 (5 bases). The CDR3 covers 14 residues. From germline, CDR1 is MNHNS and CDR2 SASEGT. V was cut by 5 bases and J by 4 bases, with 14 bases left in between. The CDR3 nucleotides read TGTGCCAGCAGTTCACGGGGGGGGGTCACTGAAGCTTTCTTT. Translated: CASSSRGGVTEAFF.

This clone was counted only a few times. This chain joins TRBV6-5 and TRBJ1-5; D possibly corresponds to TRBD1 (6 bases). V lost 4 bases and J 3 bases, leaving 13 bases between the germline ends. The CDR3 length is 15 residues. Germline V CDR1 and CDR2: MNHEY, SVGAGI. For the CDR3, the DNA is TGTGCCAGCAGTTTGCTAGGGACACCCAATCAGCCCCAGCATTTT. Its translation is CASSLLGTPNQPQHF.

The CDR3 loop reads CASSSYSGGANEQFF. The CDR3 DNA reads as TGTGCCAGCAGCTCATATAGCGGGGGGGCCAATGAGCAGTTCTTC. The V call is TRBV9, the J call TRBJ2-1, with 11 bases matching TRBD2. Losses at the gene ends were 4 bases for V and 6 bases for J; bases not matched to a gene: 6. The CDR3 length is 15 residues. Germline V lookup: CDR1 SGDLS, CDR2 YYNGEE.

The rearrangement uses TRBV2 and TRBJ1-3; a weak D match, TRBD1 (6 bases). V dropped 3 bases and J dropped 4 bases, with 7 bases sitting between them. This CDR3 region has 13 residues. Germline V CDR1 and CDR2: SNHLY, FYNNEI. Written as DNA, the CDR3 is TGTGCCAGCAGTGATCAGGGGGGAAACACCATATATTTT. It is translated as CASSDQGGNTIYF.

This clone turned up a few times. This sequence joins TRBV7-3 and TRBJ2-3, with unresolved D. Germline V lookup: CDR1 SGHTA, CDR2 FQGTGA. The CDR3 is made up of 13 amino acids. Trimming left V 3 bases short and J 4 bases short, with 8 bases between. The DNA for the CDR3 is TGTGCCAGCAGCTTTTCCCCCGCAGATACGCAGTATTTT. This sequence encodes CASSFSPADTQYF.

V is TRBV7-9 and J is TRBJ2-5; D uncertain. Trimming took off 5 bases at V and 1 base at J, with 11 bases between the two ends. The CDR3 totals 14 residues. Per germline, CDR1 SEHNR and CDR2 FQNEAQ (reference sequence). The CDR3: CASSHPRSQETQYF. CDR3 bases: TGTGCCAGCAGCCACCCCCGCAGCCAAGAGACCCAGTACTTC.

A few counts support this clone. This chain uses TRBV9 with TRBJ1-1, with 9 bases fitting TRBD1. The ends lost 4 bases at V and 9 bases at J; junction bases unmatched: 13. There are 15 residues in the CDR3. The V gene's germline CDR1 is SGDLS and CDR2 YYNGEE. The CDR3 loop is CASSYTITGGTKAFF. The CDR3, as DNA: TGTGCCAGCAGCTACACCATAACAGGGGGCACGAAAGCTTTCTTT.